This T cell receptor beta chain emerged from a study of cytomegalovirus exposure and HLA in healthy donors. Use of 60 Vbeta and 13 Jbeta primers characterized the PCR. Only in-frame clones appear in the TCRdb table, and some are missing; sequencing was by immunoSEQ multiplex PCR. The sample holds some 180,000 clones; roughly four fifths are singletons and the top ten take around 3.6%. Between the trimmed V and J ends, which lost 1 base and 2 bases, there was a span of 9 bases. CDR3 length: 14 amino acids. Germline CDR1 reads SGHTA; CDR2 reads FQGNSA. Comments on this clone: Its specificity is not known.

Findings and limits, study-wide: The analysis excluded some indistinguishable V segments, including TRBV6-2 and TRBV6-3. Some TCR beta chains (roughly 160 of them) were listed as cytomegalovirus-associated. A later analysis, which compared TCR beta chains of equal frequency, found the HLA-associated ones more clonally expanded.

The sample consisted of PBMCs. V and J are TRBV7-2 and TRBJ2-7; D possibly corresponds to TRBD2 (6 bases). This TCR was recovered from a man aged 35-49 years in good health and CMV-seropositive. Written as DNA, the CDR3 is TGTGCCAGCAGCTTAGTGGCGGGAACCTACGAGCAGTACTTC. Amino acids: CASSLVAGTYEQYF.